The 11 T cell receptor beta chains presented below share a single source sample, sequenced in a study of blood T cell repertoires in COVID-19. Clones were sequenced by immunoSEQ multiplex PCR, and TCRdb holds only the in-frame ones, with some missing. The top ten hold roughly 17% of the sample, which has about 190,000 clones, roughly 80% seen once. Material: peripheral blood. These receptors were obtained from a man in his sixties with active or convalescent COVID-19.

This chain links TRBV19 with TRBJ1-5, with 7 bases that match TRBD1. This CDR3 is 15 amino acids long. CDR1 and CDR2 from the germline V gene are LNHDA and SQIVND (reference sequence). V shed 7 bases and J 4 bases; nucleotides not matched to a gene: 10. For the CDR3, the DNA is TGTGCCAGTACCCCGATAGGGACAGCGAATCAGCCCCAGCATTTT. It is translated as CASTPIGTANQPQHF.

The rearrangement joins TRBV19 to TRBJ2-3, with D hard to call. V lost 5 bases and J 1 base, leaving 16 bases between the germline ends. CDR1 is LNHDA and CDR2 is SQIVND in the germline V gene (reference sequence). This CDR3 is 16 amino acids long. CDR3: CASSLLSSVGTDTQYF. The CDR3 bases are TGTGCCAGTAGTCTCCTATCGTCGGTGGGCACAGATACGCAGTATTTT.

The chain recombines TRBV27 with TRBJ1-4; 8 bases match TRBD1. Germline V gives CDR1 MNHEY, CDR2 SMNVEV (reference sequence). This CDR3 is 17 amino acids long. V lost 7 bases, J lost 4 bases, and 14 bases stayed unmatched. The CDR3 loop reads CASMGGGTGVLNEKLFF. For the CDR3, the DNA is TGTGCCAGCATGGGGGGCGGGACAGGAGTACTTAATGAAAAACTGTTTTTT.

This CDR3 is CASRNRGAYSNQPQHF. The CDR3 coding sequence is TGTGCCAGCAGGAACAGGGGGGCATATAGCAATCAGCCCCAGCATTTT. The chain is built from TRBV28 and TRBJ1-5; 8 bases fit TRBD1. The CDR3 totals 16 residues. Looked up from germline, CDR1 is MDHEN and CDR2 is SYDVKM. Germline trimming cut 6 bases from V and 0 bases from J; bases unmatched to any gene: 7.

The gene calls are TRBV6-5 and TRBJ1-1; no clear D gene. Germline lookup yields CDR1 MNHEY and CDR2 SVGAGI. The CDR3 runs to 12 residues. Trimming pared 6 bases from V and 2 bases from J, leaving 7 bases between. CDR3 region: CASRRGNTEAFF. CDR3 sequence (DNA): TGTGCCAGCAGGCGGGGAAACACTGAAGCTTTCTTT.

In DNA, the CDR3 is TGCAGTGCTAGTCTAGCGGGAGTGATCAATGAGCAGTTCTTC. As protein: CSASLAGVINEQFF. The V gene is TRBV20-1, the J gene TRBJ2-1; 10 bases line up with TRBD2. Germline V gene data show CDR1 as DFQATT and CDR2 as SNEGSKA (reference sequence). The CDR3 sequence is 14 residues long. V was pared by 3 bases and J by 6 bases, with 5 bases of the junction left unmatched.

V and J are TRBV5-1 and TRBJ2-2; D may be TRBD2 (5 bases). The germline gives CDR1 SGHRS, CDR2 YFSETQ. The CDR3 totals 16 residues. The V end lost 2 bases, the J end lost 4 bases, and 15 bases lay between the germline ends. CDR3 nucleotide sequence: TGCGCCAGCAGCTTTTCCGGACGGGGTCCCACCGGGGAGCTGTTTTTT. It specifies CASSFSGRGPTGELFF. The variable domain in full, completed from reference TRBV5-1 and TRBJ2-2, reads KAGVTQTPRYLIKTRGQQVTLSCSPISGHRSVSWYQQTPGQGLQFLFEYFSETQRNKGNFPGRFSGRQFSNSRSEMNVSTLELGDSALYLCASSFSGRGPTGELFFGEGSRLTVL.

The CDR3 coding sequence is TGCGCCAGCAGCGCAGGGACAGCCTACCAAGAGACCCAGTACTTC. Its protein product is CASSAGTAYQETQYF. The chain uses TRBV5-1 and TRBJ2-5; 7 positions match TRBD1. J was trimmed by 0 bases and V by 4 bases; bases with no gene match: 6. Germline values: CDR1 SGHRS, CDR2 YFSETQ. The CDR3 is 15 amino acids.

The CDR3 is CASSLAMVTEAFF. CDR3 DNA: TGTGCCAGCAGCTTGGCTATGGTCACTGAAGCTTTCTTT. V is TRBV5-6 and J is TRBJ1-1; D not certain. Germline assignment: CDR1 SGHDT and CDR2 YYEEEE. Trimming shortened V by 0 bases and J by 4 bases, and 7 bases separated the two germline ends. The CDR3 runs to 13 residues.

The chain uses TRBV10-3 and TRBJ1-2; D is perhaps TRBD1 (5 bases). The CDR3 is made up of 15 amino acids. Trimming shortened V by 0 bases and J by 7 bases, and 15 bases separated the two germline ends. Germline values: CDR1 ENHRY, CDR2 SYGVKD. CDR3 residues: CAISESRGGYAGYTF. In nucleotides, the CDR3 is TGTGCCATCAGTGAGTCGAGGGGAGGGTATGCTGGCTACACCTTC.

The V call is TRBV18, the J call TRBJ2-3, with 8 nucleotides matching TRBD1. The germline V gene has CDR1 KGHSH and CDR2 LQKENI. Germline trimming cut 3 bases from V and 5 bases from J; bases unmatched to any gene: 7. This CDR3 has 15 amino acids. CDR3 loop: CASSPGQGTGDTQYF. DNA of the CDR3: TGTGCCAGCTCACCCGGACAGGGAACGGGAGATACGCAGTATTTT.